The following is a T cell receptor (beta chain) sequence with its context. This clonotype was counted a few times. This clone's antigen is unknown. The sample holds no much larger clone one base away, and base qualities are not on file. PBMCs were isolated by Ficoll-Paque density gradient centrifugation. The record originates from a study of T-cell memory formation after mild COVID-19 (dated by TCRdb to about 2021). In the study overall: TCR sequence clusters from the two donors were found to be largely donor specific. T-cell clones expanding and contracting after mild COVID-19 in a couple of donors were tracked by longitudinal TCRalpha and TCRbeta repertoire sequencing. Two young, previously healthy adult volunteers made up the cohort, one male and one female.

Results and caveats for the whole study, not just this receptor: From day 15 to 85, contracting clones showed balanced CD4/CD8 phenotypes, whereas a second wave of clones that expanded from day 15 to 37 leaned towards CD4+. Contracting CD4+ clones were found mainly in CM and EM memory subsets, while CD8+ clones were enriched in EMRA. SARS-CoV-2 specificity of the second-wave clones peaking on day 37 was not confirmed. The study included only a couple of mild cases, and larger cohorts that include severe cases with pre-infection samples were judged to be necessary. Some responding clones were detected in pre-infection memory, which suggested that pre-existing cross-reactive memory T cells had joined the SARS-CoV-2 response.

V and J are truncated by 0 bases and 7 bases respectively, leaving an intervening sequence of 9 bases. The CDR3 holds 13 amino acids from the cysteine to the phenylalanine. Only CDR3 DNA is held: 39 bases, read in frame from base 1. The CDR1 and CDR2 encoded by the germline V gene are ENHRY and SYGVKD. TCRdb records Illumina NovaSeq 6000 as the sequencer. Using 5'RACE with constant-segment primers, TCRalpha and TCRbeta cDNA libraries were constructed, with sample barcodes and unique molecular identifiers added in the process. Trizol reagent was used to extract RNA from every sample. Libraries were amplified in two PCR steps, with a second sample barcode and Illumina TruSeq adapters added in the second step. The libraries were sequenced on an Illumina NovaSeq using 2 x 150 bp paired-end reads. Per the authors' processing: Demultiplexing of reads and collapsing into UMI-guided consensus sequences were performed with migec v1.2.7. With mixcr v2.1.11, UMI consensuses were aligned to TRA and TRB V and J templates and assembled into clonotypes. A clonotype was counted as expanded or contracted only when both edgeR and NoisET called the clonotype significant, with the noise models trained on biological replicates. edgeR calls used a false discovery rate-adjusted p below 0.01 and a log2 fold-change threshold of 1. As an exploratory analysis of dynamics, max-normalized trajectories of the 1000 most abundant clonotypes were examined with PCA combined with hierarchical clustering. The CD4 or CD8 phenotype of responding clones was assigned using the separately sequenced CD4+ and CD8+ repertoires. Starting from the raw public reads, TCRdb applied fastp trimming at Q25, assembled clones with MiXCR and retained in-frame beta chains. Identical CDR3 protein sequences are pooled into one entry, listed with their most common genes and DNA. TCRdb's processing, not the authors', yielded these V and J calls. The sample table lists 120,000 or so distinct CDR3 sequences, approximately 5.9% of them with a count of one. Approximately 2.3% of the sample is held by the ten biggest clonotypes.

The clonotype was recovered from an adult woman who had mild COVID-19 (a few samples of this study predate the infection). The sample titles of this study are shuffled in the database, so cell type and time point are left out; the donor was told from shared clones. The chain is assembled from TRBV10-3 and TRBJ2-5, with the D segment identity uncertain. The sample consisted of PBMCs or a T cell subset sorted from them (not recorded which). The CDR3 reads CAISESVESTQYF. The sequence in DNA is TGTGCCATCAGTGAGTCCGTTGAATCGACCCAGTACTTC.